The 9 T cell receptor beta chains reported below all come from one sample, sequenced in a study of blood T cell repertoires in COVID-19. Clones were read by immunoSEQ multiplex PCR, and TCRdb kept only the in-frame ones, dropping some. The table lists some 33,000 clones, around nine tenths of them singletons. Sequencing input: peripheral blood. Receptors originate from a human donor in a cohort sampled during active COVID-19.

Only a few counts were recorded for this clone. The DNA for the CDR3 is TGTGCCAGCAGCCATCGGGGGGGGCCCGAGCAGTACTTC. As protein: CASSHRGGPEQYF. The chain joins TRBV3-1 (or the pseudogene TRBV3-2) to TRBJ2-7; 8 bases agree with TRBD2. CDR1 is LGHDT, CDR2 YNNKEL, per germline (reference sequence). This CDR3 has 13 amino acids. V gave up 3 bases and J gave up 6 bases; unmatched junction bases: 4.

The chain is built from TRBV4-2 and TRBJ1-2; D remains ambiguous. V shed 0 bases and J shed 6 bases, with 14 bases lying between them. The germline gives CDR1 LGHNA, CDR2 YNFKEQ. The CDR3 has 15 amino acids. CDR3 protein: CASSQELYGGHGYTF. In nucleotides, the CDR3 is TGTGCCAGCAGCCAAGAGTTATATGGTGGGCATGGCTACACCTTC.

The rearrangement joins TRBV27 to TRBJ2-3; 12 bases are shared with TRBD1. The V gene's germline CDR1 is MNHEY and CDR2 SMNVEV (reference sequence). After removal of 4 bases from V and 4 bases from J, the junction contained 6 bases not matched to a gene. This CDR3 contains 16 residues. The CDR3 DNA reads TGTGCCAGCAGTTCCCTCGGGACAGGGGGCGCAGATACGCAGTATTTT. Translating gives CASSSLGTGGADTQYF.

The chain recombines TRBV6-5 with TRBJ2-7; 7 positions match TRBD1. The CDR3 length is 12 residues. Germline V gene data show CDR1 as MNHEY and CDR2 as SVGAGI. The V gene end was trimmed by 8 bases and the J gene end by 6 bases; junction bases not matched to a gene: 7. CDR3 region: CASRQGRSEQYF. CDR3 coding DNA: TGTGCCAGCCGACAGGGAAGGTCCGAGCAGTACTTC.

The chain couples TRBV19 to TRBJ2-2, with 10 bases aligning to TRBD1. The V segment lost 6 bases and the J segment 4 bases; nucleotides outside the gene matches: 8. Germline V gives CDR1 LNHDA, CDR2 SQIVND (reference sequence). CDR3 size: 16 residues. The CDR3 reads CASRVPGTGATGELFF. The CDR3 DNA is TGTGCCAGTAGGGTTCCCGGGACAGGGGCCACCGGGGAGCTGTTTTTT.

The chain combines TRBV28 with TRBJ1-2; 10 nucleotides align to TRBD1. The ends lost 10 bases at V and 2 bases at J; junction bases unmatched: 7. The CDR3 is 14 amino acids. Per the germline V gene, CDR1 is MDHEN and CDR2 is SYDVKM. The CDR3 region is CAIRDRGLNYGYTF. The CDR3 coding sequence is TGTGCCATCCGGGACAGGGGCCTCAACTATGGCTACACCTTC.

This sequence joins TRBV4-1 and TRBJ1-2, with D tentatively TRBD1 (5 bases). The CDR3 loop spans 15 amino acids. CDR1 is MGHRA, CDR2 YSYEKL, per germline. V dropped 0 bases and J dropped 4 bases, with 12 bases sitting between them. CDR3: CASSQDFRQSYGYTF. The CDR3 DNA sequence: TGCGCCAGCAGCCAAGATTTCAGACAGTCCTATGGCTACACCTTC.

The V gene is TRBV2, the J gene TRBJ2-1; 11 bases match TRBD2. J gave up 3 bases and V 6 bases, and 7 bases lay outside the gene matches. In germline, CDR1 is SNHLY, CDR2 FYNNEI. The CDR3 contains 16 residues. CDR3 coding DNA: TGTGCCAGCAGCGGCGTAGCGGGGGGGAACTACAATGAGCAGTTCTTC. This encodes CASSGVAGGNYNEQFF. The entire variable domain, with the rest obtained from reference TRBV2 and TRBJ2-1, is as follows: EPEVTQTPSHQVTQMGQEVILRCVPISNHLYFYWYRQILGQKVEFLVSFYNNEISEKSEIFDDQFSVERPDGSNFTLKIRSTKLEDSAMYFCASSGVAGGNYNEQFFGPGTRLTVL.

The chain recombines TRBV2 with TRBJ1-1; no reliable D call. V was clipped by 6 bases and J by 9 bases, with 14 bases between them. Germline CDR1 reads SNHLY; CDR2 reads FYNNEI. This CDR3 spans 12 amino acids. This CDR3 is CASSPQAGKAFF. Written as DNA, the CDR3 is TGTGCCAGCAGCCCCCAGGCGGGGAAAGCTTTCTTT.